Sequencing of this T cell receptor (beta chain) was carried out in a study of blood T cells in healthy people across ages. PCR was performed a second time for about 6 to 11 cycles using a sample-barcoded 5' primer and a J-beta primer mix. TCRdb ran MiXCR on the 5' RACE reads and lists one entry per CDR3 protein. This sample has about 1.1 million distinct CDR3 sequences; 35% to 40% occur once, and the top ten carry around 13%. Notes on the study in general: Lack of knowledge of donor CMV status possibly confounded expanded clonotype changes.

About this clonotype itself: Its antigen is not identified.

Trimming removed 6 bases from V and 1 base from J; junction bases left unmatched: 12. The length of the CDR3 is 17 residues. The TCR comes from a man in his late teens or twenties in good health. The chain employs TRBV12-3 or TRBV12-4 and TRBJ2-3; 8 bases are shared with TRBD2. Sequencing used blood. The CDR3: CASSTTFSGGRTDTQYF. CDR3 nucleotide sequence: TGTGCCAGCAGCACAACCTTCAGCGGGGGACGCACAGATACGCAGTATTTT.